Following are 27 T cell receptor beta chains from one sample sequenced in a study of identical twins. MiXCR, applied by TCRdb to the 5' RACE reads, yields one record per CDR3 protein. The sample comprises hundreds of thousands of distinct CDR3 sequences, approximately 6% of which are singletons, and around 1.7% rests with the top ten. The sequenced sample consisted of naive T cells sorted from blood. The source of these receptors is a man between 18 and 35 years old in good health.

The rearrangement joins TRBV28 to TRBJ2-7; 10 nucleotides line up with TRBD2. Per germline, CDR1 MDHEN and CDR2 SYDVKM. This CDR3 spans 15 amino acids. With V trimmed by 4 bases and J by 1 base, 4 bases remained unmatched. CDR3 protein: CASSSSGGSSYEQYF. CDR3 sequence (DNA): TGTGCCAGCAGTTCTAGCGGGGGTTCGTCCTACGAGCAGTACTTC.

Ten or more counts support this clonotype. The genes are TRBV12-3 or TRBV12-4 and TRBJ2-7; 9 bases are a match to TRBD1. The J segment lost 6 bases and the V segment lost 3 bases, leaving 6 bases of the junction unmatched. The CDR3 extends over 14 amino acids. The CDR3 loop reads CASSFADRGSEQYF. CDR3 sequence (DNA): TGTGCCAGCAGTTTTGCGGACAGGGGCAGCGAGCAGTACTTC.

This clonotype was observed many times. The chain joins TRBV4-2 to TRBJ1-1; D is unresolved. The length of the CDR3 is 16 residues. Germline CDR1 reads LGHNA; CDR2 reads YNFKEQ. With 0 bases removed from V and 1 base from J, the gap between germline ends came to 12 bases. Here the CDR3 reads CASSQDLNSRNTEAFF. CDR3 DNA sequence: TGTGCCAGCAGCCAAGATCTTAACAGCCGGAACACTGAAGCTTTCTTT.

This clonotype was seen many times. V gene TRBV5-1 combines with J gene TRBJ2-5; possibly TRBD2 for D (5 bases). The length of the CDR3 is 17 residues. Trimming took 3 bases from V and 5 from J, leaving 23 bases between them. Germline V gene data show CDR1 as SGHRS and CDR2 as YFSETQ. The CDR3: CASSSTGVTNLQETQYF. CDR3 coding DNA: TGCGCCAGCAGCTCGACCGGGGTGACTAATCTTCAGGAGACCCAGTACTTC.

This clonotype has just a few counts. This chain links TRBV5-1 with TRBJ2-1; unclear D gene. Per the germline V gene, CDR1 is SGHRS and CDR2 is YFSETQ. With 4 bases removed from V and 10 bases from J, the gap between germline ends came to 12 bases. The CDR3 extends over 12 amino acids. CDR3 nucleotides: TGCGCCAGCAGCCGAACGGGTGACGAGCAGTTCTTC. Protein product: CASSRTGDEQFF. The full variable domain, completed using reference TRBV5-1 and TRBJ2-1, is KAGVTQTPRYLIKTRGQQVTLSCSPISGHRSVSWYQQTPGQGLQFLFEYFSETQRNKGNFPGRFSGRQFSNSRSEMNVSTLELGDSALYLCASSRTGDEQFFGPGTRLTVL.

The table lists this clonotype with many counts. V is TRBV12-3 or TRBV12-4 and J is TRBJ2-2, with 7 bases matching TRBD1. With V trimmed by 10 bases and J by 6 bases, 8 bases remained unmatched. The length of the CDR3 is 13 residues. In DNA form, the CDR3 reads TGTGCCACCGGGACAGCGACCGCCGGGGAGCTGTTTTTT. It is translated as CATGTATAGELFF.

This chain joins TRBV14 and TRBJ2-7; 9 bases line up with TRBD1. Germline V lookup: CDR1 SGHDN, CDR2 FVKESK. The trim removed 2 bases at V and 4 bases at J, leaving 6 bases unmatched. The length of the CDR3 is 15 residues. The chain's CDR3 is CASSQSGQGLYEQYF. Here the CDR3 DNA reads TGTGCCAGCAGCCAAAGTGGACAGGGGTTGTACGAGCAGTACTTC.

This clonotype has a count of ten or more. The CDR3 DNA follows: TGTGCCATCAGCCCACAGGGGGCATTCAACGAGCAGTACTTC. Its translation: CAISPQGAFNEQYF. The genes are TRBV10-3 and TRBJ2-7, with 9 bases matching TRBD1. Trimming cost V 6 bases and J 5 bases; bases outside gene matches: 8. Germline lookup yields CDR1 ENHRY and CDR2 SYGVKD. The CDR3 covers 14 residues.

V and J are TRBV10-3 and TRBJ2-7; unclear D gene. The germline V and J ends were trimmed by 4 bases and 3 bases, with 7 bases remaining between them. The germline V gene encodes CDR1 ENHRY and CDR2 SYGVKD. The CDR3 has 12 residues. The CDR3 DNA sequence: TGTGCCATCAGTGCAGCTAACTACGAGCAGTACTTC. It codes for CAISAANYEQYF.

The chain uses TRBV29-1 and TRBJ2-7, with D perhaps matching TRBD1 (6 bases). From germline, CDR1 is SQVTM and CDR2 ANQGSEA. Trimming shortened V by 6 bases and J by 1 base, and 16 bases separated the two germline ends. This CDR3 comprises 14 residues. Here the CDR3 reads CSVIRDTKSYEQYF. DNA for the CDR3: TGCAGCGTGATCCGGGACACCAAGTCCTACGAGCAGTACTTC.

This clonotype was seen at least ten times. The rearrangement uses TRBV20-1 and TRBJ2-1; 9 bases are shared with TRBD2. CDR3 length: 17 residues. V was clipped by 0 bases and J by 0 bases; unmatched bases: 6. Per germline, CDR1 DFQATT and CDR2 SNEGSKA (reference sequence). This CDR3 reads CSARDLAGGLSYNEQFF. In nucleotides, the CDR3 is TGCAGTGCTAGAGATTTGGCGGGAGGGCTCTCCTACAATGAGCAGTTCTTC.

This clonotype was seen a handful of times. The gene calls are TRBV24-1 and TRBJ2-7, with 9 bases lining up with TRBD1. CDR3 length: 17 residues. V dropped 3 bases and J dropped 3; count of bases not matched to a gene: 11. Germline loops: CDR1 KGHDR, CDR2 SFDVKD. CDR3: CATSDPQGARKNYEQYV. The CDR3 DNA sequence: TGTGCCACCAGTGATCCACAGGGGGCGAGGAAGAACTACGAGCAGTACGTC.

There are many counts of this clonotype. The chain combines TRBV12-3 or TRBV12-4 with TRBJ2-7; D assignment may be TRBD1 or TRBD2 (5 bases each). V was cut by 5 bases and J by 0 bases, with 8 bases left in between. The CDR3 consists of 13 residues. CDR3 amino acids: CASSQGTSYEQYV. As DNA, the CDR3 is TGTGCCAGCAGTCAAGGGACCTCCTACGAGCAGTACGTC.

In its sample, this clonotype was seen a few times. This chain uses TRBV27 with TRBJ2-1, with 9 positions matching TRBD2. The CDR3 totals 18 residues. V was pared by 1 base and J by 7 bases, with 14 bases of the junction left unmatched. Germline V gene sequence: CDR1 MNHEY, CDR2 SMNVEV (reference sequence). CDR3 loop: CASSLLVLAGPGRNEQFF. CDR3 DNA: TGTGCCAGCAGTTTATTAGTACTAGCGGGCCCCGGCCGGAATGAGCAGTTCTTC.

This clonotype was detected many times. J is TRBJ2-3 and V is TRBV5-6; the D gene could be TRBD1 or TRBD2 (5 bases each). CDR3 length: 14 amino acids. Germline assignment: CDR1 SGHDT and CDR2 YYEEEE. V dropped 6 bases and J dropped 2 bases, with 13 bases sitting between them. CDR3 in amino acids: CASTWDRDTDTQYF. In nucleotides, the CDR3 is TGTGCCAGCACCTGGGACCGAGACACAGATACGCAGTATTTT. Looking up the rest from reference TRBV5-6 and TRBJ2-3 gives the full variable domain: DAGVTQSPTHLIKTRGQQVTLRCSPKSGHDTVSWYQQALGQGPQFIFQYYEEEERQRGNFPDRFSGHQFPNYSSELNVNALLLGDSALYLCASTWDRDTDTQYFGPGTRLTVL.

The table lists this clonotype with many counts. This chain links TRBV6-2 or TRBV6-3 with TRBJ2-6; the match to TRBD1 covers 8 bases. Per germline, CDR1 MNHEY and CDR2 SVGEGT. This CDR3 spans 16 amino acids. V lost 5 bases, J lost 0 bases, and 3 bases stayed unmatched. The CDR3 loop is CASSQDRVSGANVLTF. The CDR3 nucleotides read TGTGCCAGCAGTCAGGACAGGGTCTCTGGGGCCAACGTCCTGACTTTC.

This clonotype has ten or more counts. The chain is built from TRBV7-2 and TRBJ1-1; D is unresolved. The V end lost 2 bases, the J end lost 3 bases, and 13 bases lay between the germline ends. Germline V gene data show CDR1 as SGHTA and CDR2 as FQGNSA. The CDR3 totals 15 residues. The CDR3 DNA follows: TGTGCCAGCAGCTTACTACGGCTCCAGGACACTGAAGCTTTCTTT. Protein product: CASSLLRLQDTEAFF.

This clonotype was counted ten times or more. V is TRBV18 and J is TRBJ2-5, with 9 bases fitting TRBD2. The V segment lost 4 bases and the J segment 4 bases; nucleotides outside the gene matches: 10. Germline lookup yields CDR1 KGHSH and CDR2 LQKENI. The CDR3 is 16 amino acids. CDR3 residues: CASSLVRLADGETQYF. The CDR3 nucleotides read TGTGCCAGCTCACTTGTCCGACTAGCGGATGGAGAGACCCAGTACTTC.

This sequence joins TRBV12-3 or TRBV12-4 and TRBJ2-6; TRBD1 agrees at 7 bases. CDR3 length equals 18 residues. V was clipped by 1 base and J by 0 bases; unmatched bases: 6. CDR3 DNA: TGTGCCAGCAGTTTAGGGGGACAGCCAATCTCTGGGGCCAACGTCCTGACTTTC. Translating it yields CASSLGGQPISGANVLTF.

This sequence joins TRBV3-1 and TRBJ2-3, with no clear D. Germline CDR1 reads LGHDT; CDR2 reads YNNKEL (reference sequence). The CDR3 is 15 residues long. V shed 0 bases and J shed 4 bases, with 11 bases lying between them. CDR3 DNA sequence: TGTGCCAGCAGCCAAGAATCTGCATACCCAGATACGCAGTATTTT. Its translation: CASSQESAYPDTQYF.

This clonotype was seen many times. V gene TRBV7-9 combines with J gene TRBJ1-5, with D maybe TRBD1 (6 bases). The CDR3 totals 13 residues. Germline loops: CDR1 SEHNR, CDR2 FQNEAQ (reference sequence). V was pared by 5 bases and J by 6 bases, with 11 bases between. The CDR3 region has the DNA TGTGCCAGCAGCCTGCAGGGGTTTCAGCCCCAGCATTTT. It yields the protein CASSLQGFQPQHF.

This clonotype occurred many times. V and J are TRBV29-1 and TRBJ1-6; D is unclear. The CDR3 spans 13 residues. V was cut by 5 bases and J by 8 bases, with 13 bases left in between. The germline V gene has CDR1 SQVTM and CDR2 ANQGSEA. CDR3 protein: CSVRGSRDSPLHF. Here the CDR3 DNA reads TGCAGCGTTCGAGGTTCTAGAGATTCACCCCTCCACTTT.

This clonotype was seen a handful of times. The chain combines TRBV25-1 with TRBJ2-5; 8 bases are a match to TRBD1. Germline V gene sequence: CDR1 MGHDK, CDR2 SYGVNS. The CDR3 covers 15 residues. With 4 bases clipped from V and 1 base from J, the junction kept 5 bases outside the gene matches. The CDR3 region is CASSAGTGRQETQYF. The CDR3 region has the DNA TGTGCCAGCAGTGCCGGGACAGGCCGCCAAGAGACCCAGTACTTC.

Many counts were recorded for this clonotype. V and J are TRBV28 and TRBJ2-7; 8 positions match TRBD1. Germline V gives CDR1 MDHEN, CDR2 SYDVKM. This CDR3 is built from 13 residues. V lost 2 bases, J lost 6 bases, and 3 bases stayed unmatched. In DNA, the CDR3 is TGTGCCAGCAGTTTAAACAGGGGGAGCGAGCAGTACTTC. It yields the protein CASSLNRGSEQYF.

This clonotype was seen ten or more times. The genes are TRBV15 and TRBJ2-5; TRBD2 matches at 8 bases. This CDR3 is 18 amino acids long. Germline V gene data show CDR1 as LNHNV and CDR2 as YYDKDF (reference sequence). V shed 1 base, J shed 2 bases, and the junction held 12 bases outside the gene matches. CDR3 sequence (DNA): TGTGCCACCAGCAGAGGAGGGACTAGTCGGGGTAAACAAGAGACCCAGTACTTC. Protein product: CATSRGGTSRGKQETQYF.

This clonotype came up a few times. The V and J genes are TRBV12-3 or TRBV12-4 and TRBJ2-5; 7 nucleotides line up with TRBD2. The ends lost 1 base at V and 5 bases at J; junction bases unmatched: 10. The CDR3 extends over 16 amino acids. The CDR3 here is CASSLGLVGGSETQYF. The CDR3 DNA is TGTGCCAGCAGTTTAGGCCTCGTCGGGGGGTCGGAGACCCAGTACTTC.

This clonotype showed up many times. This sequence joins TRBV15 and TRBJ2-7, with 8 bases matching TRBD1. Germline loops: CDR1 LNHNV, CDR2 YYDKDF (reference sequence). V shed 5 bases, J shed 5 bases, and the junction held 11 bases outside the gene matches. The CDR3 spans 15 residues. Here the CDR3 reads CATSPRRQGFNEQYF. CDR3 bases: TGTGCCACCAGCCCGCGACGACAGGGGTTTAACGAGCAGTACTTC.